The sequence of this T cell receptor beta chain was determined in a study of T cells expressing NK-cell markers. In the study overall: Cells sorted as CD3+CD56+NKG2C+, CD3+CD56+NKG2C- and CD3+CD56-NKG2C+ T cells supplied the TCR beta repertoires.

TCRdb reanalyzed the 5' RACE reads and collapses them to one entry per CDR3 protein, without DNA. Here the sample table reports a few hundred thousand distinct CDR3 sequences. Material: blood T cells: a sorted CD56 or NKG2C T cell subset, CD4+ or CD8+ T cells, or bulk PBMC T cells (not recorded which). This receptor was identified in a man aged 18 to 69 in good health.

CDR3 sequence reads: CAISELPDRGRQETQYF. J is TRBJ2-5 and V is TRBV10-3; without DNA, the TCRdb call of TRBD1 cannot be checked. Germline values: CDR1 ENHRY, CDR2 SYGVKD. The CDR3 loop spans 17 amino acids.